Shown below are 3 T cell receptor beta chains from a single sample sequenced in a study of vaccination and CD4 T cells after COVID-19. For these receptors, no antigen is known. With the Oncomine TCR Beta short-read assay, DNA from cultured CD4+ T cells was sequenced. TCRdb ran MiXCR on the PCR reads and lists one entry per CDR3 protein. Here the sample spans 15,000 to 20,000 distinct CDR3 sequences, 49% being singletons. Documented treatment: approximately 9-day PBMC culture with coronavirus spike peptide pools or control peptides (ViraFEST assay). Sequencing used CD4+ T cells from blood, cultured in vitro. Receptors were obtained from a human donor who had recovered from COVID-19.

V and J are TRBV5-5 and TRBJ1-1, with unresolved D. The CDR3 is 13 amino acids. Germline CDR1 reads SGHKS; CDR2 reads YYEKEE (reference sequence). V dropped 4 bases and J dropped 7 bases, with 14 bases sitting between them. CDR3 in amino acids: CASSKDVRLEAFF. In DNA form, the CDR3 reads TGTGCCAGCAGCAAGGACGTCAGACTTGAAGCTTTCTTT.

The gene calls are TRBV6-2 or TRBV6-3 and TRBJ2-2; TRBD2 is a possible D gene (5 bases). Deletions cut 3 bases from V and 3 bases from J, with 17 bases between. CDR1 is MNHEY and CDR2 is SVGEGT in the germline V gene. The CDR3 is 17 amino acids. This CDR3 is CASSYGQRYGDTGELFF. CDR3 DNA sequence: TGTGCCAGCAGTTATGGGCAGCGGTATGGGGACACCGGGGAGCTGTTTTTT.

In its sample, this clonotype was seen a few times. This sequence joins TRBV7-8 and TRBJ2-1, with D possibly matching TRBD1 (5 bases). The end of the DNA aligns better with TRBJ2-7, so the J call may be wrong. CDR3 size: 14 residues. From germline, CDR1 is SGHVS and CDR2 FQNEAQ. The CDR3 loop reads CASSPGIPVGEQYF. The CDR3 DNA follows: TGTGCCAGCAGCCCAGGGATCCCTGTTGGCGAGCAGTACTTC.